The 30 T cell receptor beta chains in this list originate from one sample, sequenced in a study of cytomegalovirus exposure and HLA in healthy donors. Both 60 Vbeta primers and 13 Jbeta primers went into the PCR. This table comes from immunoSEQ multiplex PCR, and its TCRdb copy is limited to in-frame clones, with some not included. The table lists more than 150,000 clones, about 80% of them singletons. The sample consisted of PBMCs. These receptors came from a boy aged 5 to 17 in good health and CMV-seronegative.

The chain links TRBV5-6 to TRBJ1-2, with D hard to call. Germline V CDR1 and CDR2: SGHDT, YYEEEE. V lost 0 bases to trimming and J lost 2 bases, with 11 bases between them. CDR3 length equals 15 residues. The CDR3 spells CASSLVGRRNYGYTF. CDR3 coding DNA: TGTGCCAGCAGCTTGGTGGGCAGAAGAAACTATGGCTACACCTTC.

The rearrangement uses TRBV5-6 and TRBJ2-5; no firm D call. The length of the CDR3 is 13 residues. V was trimmed by 0 bases and J by 2 bases, leaving 5 bases between them. Germline lookup yields CDR1 SGHDT and CDR2 YYEEEE. In DNA, the CDR3 is TGTGCCAGCAGCTTGGTTCCGCAAGAGACCCAGTACTTC. Its translation: CASSLVPQETQYF. The full variable domain, completed using reference TRBV5-6 and TRBJ2-5, is DAGVTQSPTHLIKTRGQQVTLRCSPKSGHDTVSWYQQALGQGPQFIFQYYEEEERQRGNFPDRFSGHQFPNYSSELNVNALLLGDSALYLCASSLVPQETQYFGPGTRLLVL.

This clone was counted once. The CDR3 is CASSQVGRGSPGEQYF. In DNA form, the CDR3 reads TGCGCCAGCAGCCAGGTTGGGAGGGGATCCCCAGGGGAGCAGTACTTC. This sequence joins TRBV5-1 and TRBJ2-7, with 7 bases lining up with TRBD2. After removal of 4 bases from V and 7 bases from J, the junction contained 17 bases not matched to a gene. Germline V gives CDR1 SGHRS, CDR2 YFSETQ. This CDR3 has 16 residues.

This chain joins TRBV7-9 and TRBJ2-1, with TRBD2 matching over 8 bases. The junction had 6 bases not matched to a gene; V was cut back by 3 bases and J by 8 bases. This CDR3 contains 14 residues. Per germline, CDR1 SEHNR and CDR2 FQNEAQ (reference sequence). CDR3 in DNA: TGTGCCAGCAGCTTGGGACTAGATTCCCATGAGCAGTTCTTC. Its translation is CASSLGLDSHEQFF.

The rearrangement joins TRBV19 to TRBJ2-7; weak D call: TRBD1 (5 bases). The germline V and J ends were trimmed by 3 bases and 1 base, with 16 bases remaining between them. The germline V gene has CDR1 LNHDA and CDR2 SQIVND (reference sequence). CDR3 length equals 16 residues. The CDR3 coding sequence is TGTGCCAGTAGTATGACAGCCACCGAATGGTCCTACGAGCAGTACTTC. Protein product: CASSMTATEWSYEQYF.

The V gene is TRBV2, the J gene TRBJ1-2; 7 nucleotides align to TRBD1. J was trimmed by 8 bases and V by 5 bases; bases with no gene match: 11. This CDR3 contains 14 residues. CDR1 is SNHLY, CDR2 FYNNEI, per germline. The CDR3 here is CASSWDSSEGGYTF. CDR3 DNA: TGTGCCAGCAGTTGGGACAGCTCTGAAGGCGGCTACACCTTC.

The rearrangement joins TRBV5-1 to TRBJ1-2; 7 bases fit TRBD1. J lost 6 bases, V lost 4 bases, and 12 bases had no gene match. The CDR3 length is 15 residues. Germline CDR1 SGHRS, CDR2 YFSETQ. Here the CDR3 DNA reads TGCGCCAGCAGCCTTTATTTAGACAGGGTGAATGGCTACACCTTC. Its protein product is CASSLYLDRVNGYTF.

The rearrangement joins TRBV19 to TRBJ1-3, with no clear D. Between the trimmed V and J ends, which lost 5 bases and 8 bases, there was a span of 13 bases. The CDR3 is 13 residues long. CDR1 LNHDA and CDR2 SQIVND come from the germline V gene (reference sequence). DNA of the CDR3: TGTGCCAGTAGTCCCGGGTTTGTGGACACCATATATTTT. Protein: CASSPGFVDTIYF.

This clone has more than one count but fewer than ten. V is TRBV18 and J is TRBJ1-2, with 11 positions matching TRBD1. CDR1 KGHSH and CDR2 LQKENI come from the germline V gene. V lost 4 bases, J lost 4 bases, and 8 bases stayed unmatched. The CDR3 has 16 amino acids. CDR3 sequence reads: CASSHGQGAEGYGYTF. The CDR3 bases are TGTGCCAGCTCACACGGACAGGGGGCGGAGGGCTATGGCTACACCTTC.

The rearrangement links TRBV19 to TRBJ2-4, with TRBD2 identical over 7 bases. With 6 bases clipped from V and 10 bases from J, the junction kept 18 bases outside the gene matches. This CDR3 is built from 16 residues. CDR1 is LNHDA and CDR2 is SQIVND in the germline V gene (reference sequence). CDR3: CASSHRGREGGRIQYF. The DNA of the CDR3 is TGTGCCAGTAGCCACCGCGGTAGGGAGGGCGGCCGAATTCAGTACTTC.

This clone appeared a few times. The chain employs TRBV4-1 and TRBJ1-1; 7 bases match TRBD1. Germline CDR1 is MGHRA and CDR2 is YSYEKL. The CDR3 is 16 amino acids. J gave up 4 bases and V 0 bases, and 8 bases lay outside the gene matches. CDR3 sequence (DNA): TGCGCCAGCAGCCAAGATGATAGGGGGCTGGCCACTGAAGCTTTCTTT. Translating gives CASSQDDRGLATEAFF.

The chain links TRBV27 to TRBJ2-7, with a possible D match to TRBD2 (6 bases). Germline CDR1 and CDR2: MNHEY and SMNVEV (reference sequence). The CDR3 loop spans 14 amino acids. The germline V and J ends were trimmed by 5 bases and 4 bases, with 15 bases remaining between them. The CDR3 here is CASSPTGAGYEQYF. In DNA, the CDR3 is TGTGCCAGCAGTCCGACTGGGGCGGGATACGAGCAGTACTTC.

V usage is TRBV5-1 and J usage is TRBJ2-5; tentatively, D is TRBD2 (5 bases). CDR3 length: 14 amino acids. CDR1 SGHRS and CDR2 YFSETQ come from the germline V gene. V shed 1 base and J shed 7 bases, with 14 bases lying between them. The CDR3 loop is CASSLYVAEGTQYF. The CDR3 DNA follows: TGCGCCAGCAGCTTGTATGTAGCCGAGGGGACCCAGTACTTC.

The V and J genes are TRBV14 and TRBJ1-1; maybe TRBD1 (5 bases). Between the trimmed V and J ends, which lost 7 bases and 6 bases, there was a span of 21 bases. The CDR3 extends over 15 amino acids. Germline loops: CDR1 SGHDN, CDR2 FVKESK. CDR3 coding DNA: TGTGCCAGCAAGCACCGTAACAGGCAGATCCCTGAAGCTTTCTTT. It encodes CASKHRNRQIPEAFF.

The V call is TRBV19, the J call TRBJ1-2, with D tentatively TRBD1 (5 bases). Per germline, CDR1 LNHDA and CDR2 SQIVND (reference sequence). Between the trimmed V and J ends, which lost 10 bases and 3 bases, there was a span of 15 bases. CDR3 length: 13 amino acids. For the CDR3, the DNA is TGTGCCACGGGGGACGGTTACTACTATGGCTACACCTTC. Translating gives CATGDGYYYGYTF.

The V and J genes are TRBV30 and TRBJ2-7; D may be TRBD1 (6 bases). There are 15 residues in the CDR3. CDR1 and CDR2 from the germline V gene are GTSNPN and SVGIG (reference sequence). Deletions cut 3 bases from V and 0 bases from J, with 15 bases between. The CDR3 protein is CAWSLLLDSSYEQYF. Written as DNA, the CDR3 is TGTGCCTGGAGCCTCCTTTTGGACAGCTCCTACGAGCAGTACTTC. The complete variable domain, with remaining parts taken from reference TRBV30 and TRBJ2-7, reads SQTIHQWPATLVQPVGSPLSLECTVEGTSNPNLYWYRQAAGRGLQLLFYSVGIGQISSEVPQNLSASRPQDRQFILSSKKLLLSDSGFYLCAWSLLLDSSYEQYFGPGTRLTVT.

V is TRBV9 and J is TRBJ2-5, with TRBD2 identical over 10 bases. The germline V gene has CDR1 SGDLS and CDR2 YYNGEE. The CDR3 extends over 16 amino acids. Trimming removed 0 bases from V and 2 bases from J; junction bases left unmatched: 4. The CDR3 sequence: CASSVDQREGQETQYF. Here the CDR3 DNA reads TGTGCCAGCAGCGTAGATCAGCGGGAGGGGCAAGAGACCCAGTACTTC.

J is TRBJ2-3 and V is TRBV4-1, with TRBD1 matching 11 bases. The length of the CDR3 is 15 residues. Germline CDR1 reads MGHRA; CDR2 reads YSYEKL. V dropped 5 bases and J dropped 3; count of bases not matched to a gene: 4. The CDR3 loop reads CASSYRDRGTDTQYF. The CDR3, as DNA: TGCGCCAGCAGCTACCGGGACAGGGGGACAGATACGCAGTATTTT.

This clone was detected once. CDR3 amino acids: CASSLMTRFSMNTEAFF. CDR3 sequence (DNA): TGTGCCAGCAGCTTAATGACGCGGTTCTCGATGAACACTGAAGCTTTCTTT. J is TRBJ1-1 and V is TRBV7-3; D remains unclear. Germline assignment: CDR1 SGHTA and CDR2 FQGTGA. Trimming took off 1 base at V and 0 bases at J, with 15 bases between the two ends. This CDR3 comprises 17 residues.

Only a few counts were recorded for this clone. The CDR3 reads CASSKVDRLGYEQYF. Written as DNA, the CDR3 is TGTGCCAGCAGCAAGGTGGACAGGCTAGGCTACGAGCAGTACTTC. This chain joins TRBV5-6 and TRBJ2-7, with TRBD1 matching over 7 bases. The CDR3 has 15 residues. The J segment lost 3 bases and the V segment lost 4 bases, leaving 10 bases of the junction unmatched. In germline, CDR1 is SGHDT, CDR2 YYEEEE.

This sequence joins TRBV6-5 and TRBJ1-1; D is unclear. CDR3 size: 13 residues. V dropped 6 bases and J dropped 1 base, with 9 bases sitting between them. Per germline, CDR1 MNHEY and CDR2 SVGAGI. The CDR3, as DNA: TGTGCCAGCAGCAAGACTGAGAACACTGAAGCTTTCTTT. Amino acids: CASSKTENTEAFF.

To note about this clone: This same CDR3 is encoded by further DNA sequences in the sample. The V call is TRBV19, the J call TRBJ1-2, with D perhaps TRBD1 (6 bases). Trimming removed 1 base at V and 7 bases at J, with 13 bases between. The CDR3 extends over 14 amino acids. CDR1 is LNHDA and CDR2 is SQIVND in the germline V gene (reference sequence). CDR3 coding DNA: TGTGCCAGTAGTATAGGGACAGCGGGGCGTGGCTACACCTTC. This codes for CASSIGTAGRGYTF.

The chain carries TRBV30 and TRBJ2-3; 7 nucleotides match TRBD1. The CDR3 is 14 amino acids. The V and J ends lost 5 bases and 0 bases, in that order; junction bases with no gene match: 5. The V gene's germline CDR1 is GTSNPN and CDR2 SVGIG (reference sequence). In DNA, the CDR3 is TGTGCCTGGGATACGACAGGGAGCACAGATACGCAGTATTTT. It codes for CAWDTTGSTDTQYF.

The V gene is TRBV9, the J gene TRBJ2-7, with a weak D call TRBD2 (6 bases). The ends were cut back, 3 bases at V and 3 bases at J, with 7 bases in the middle. CDR1 and CDR2 from the germline V gene are SGDLS and YYNGEE. CDR3 size: 12 residues. As DNA, the CDR3 is TGTGCCAGCAGCGCCGGGGGCTACGAGCAGTACTTC. Its protein is CASSAGGYEQYF.

Worth noting for this clone: Compared with germline, one end of the junction differs, possibly owing to a read error. The chain links TRBV6-1 to TRBJ1-2; D might be TRBD1 (6 bases). This CDR3 is built from 17 residues. Germline CDR1 MNHNS, CDR2 SASEGT. The CDR3 loop is CASSAASGTIANYGCTF. For the CDR3, the DNA is TGTGCCAGCAGTGCAGCCTCCGGGACAATAGCTAACTATGGCTGCACCTTC.

This clone was observed a few times. This rearrangement joins TRBV29-1 to TRBJ2-2, with D perhaps TRBD1 (6 bases). The germline CDR1 and CDR2 sequences are SQVTM and ANQGSEA. Trimming pared 0 bases from V and 3 bases from J, leaving 17 bases between. The CDR3 consists of 17 residues. The DNA of the CDR3 is TGCAGCGTTGAAGAGGTCAATCGCAGGGGACACACCGGGGAGCTGTTTTTT. This encodes CSVEEVNRRGHTGELFF.

The genes are TRBV19 and TRBJ2-3, with D perhaps matching TRBD1 (5 bases). The CDR3 contains 12 residues. Germline V gene lookup returns CDR1 LNHDA and CDR2 SQIVND (reference sequence). Trimming took 2 bases from V and 10 from J, leaving 10 bases between them. CDR3 residues: CASSIRGAPQYF. The CDR3 bases are TGTGCCAGTAGTATACGTGGGGCTCCGCAGTATTTT.

This chain joins TRBV5-8 and TRBJ1-2; the D is unclear. This CDR3 region has 12 residues. CDR1 SGHTS and CDR2 YDEGEE come from the germline V gene. Trimming removed 3 bases from V and 7 bases from J, with 10 bases in between. In DNA, the CDR3 is TGTGCCAGCAGCTCGAGATCAGGTGGCTACACCTTC. Translated, it gives CASSSRSGGYTF.

J is TRBJ2-5 and V is TRBV18; D gene ambiguous. Germline V gives CDR1 KGHSH, CDR2 LQKENI. Trimming stripped 1 base from V and 2 bases from J, with 2 bases between. The CDR3 covers 12 residues. CDR3 sequence reads: CASSPLQETQYF. CDR3 nucleotide sequence: TGTGCCAGCTCACCACTACAAGAGACCCAGTACTTC.

The genes are TRBV9 and TRBJ1-5; 8 nucleotides align to TRBD1. The CDR3 is made up of 14 amino acids. Germline V gene sequence: CDR1 SGDLS, CDR2 YYNGEE. Germline trimming cut 3 bases from V and 7 bases from J; bases unmatched to any gene: 6. CDR3: CASSGAGGRQPQHF. DNA of the CDR3: TGTGCCAGCAGCGGGGCAGGGGGCCGGCAGCCCCAGCATTTT.